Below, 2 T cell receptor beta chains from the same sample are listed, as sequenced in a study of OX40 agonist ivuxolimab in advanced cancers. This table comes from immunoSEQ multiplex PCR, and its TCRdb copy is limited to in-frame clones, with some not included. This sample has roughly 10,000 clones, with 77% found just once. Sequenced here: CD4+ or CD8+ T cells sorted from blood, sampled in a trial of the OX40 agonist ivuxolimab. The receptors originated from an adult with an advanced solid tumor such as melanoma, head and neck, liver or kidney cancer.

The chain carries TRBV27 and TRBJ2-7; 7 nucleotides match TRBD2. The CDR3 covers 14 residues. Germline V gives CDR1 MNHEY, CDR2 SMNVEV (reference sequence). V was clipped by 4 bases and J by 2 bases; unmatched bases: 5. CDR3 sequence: CASSYRGVPYEQYF. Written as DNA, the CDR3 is TGTGCCAGCAGTTACCGGGGGGTTCCCTACGAGCAGTACTTC.

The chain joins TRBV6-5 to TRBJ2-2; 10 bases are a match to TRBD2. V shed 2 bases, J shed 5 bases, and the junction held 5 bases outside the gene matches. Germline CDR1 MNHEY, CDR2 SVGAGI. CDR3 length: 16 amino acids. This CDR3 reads CASSYGPGLATGELFF. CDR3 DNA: TGTGCCAGCAGTTACGGACCGGGACTAGCGACCGGGGAGCTGTTTTTT.